Shown below are 22 T cell receptor beta chains from a single sample sequenced in a study of radiation and T cells in renal cell carcinoma. The method was immunoSEQ multiplex PCR; TCRdb's version includes in-frame clones alone and lacks a portion of them. The sample consists of over 85,000 clones, 70% to 85% of them appearing once. Time point specified: baseline pretreatment blood. Treatment of the sample: 15 Gy SBRT to primary tumor, nephrectomy 4 weeks later. Here the sequenced sample was blood, taken from a patient whose treatment included radiotherapy and nephrectomy. Receptor source: a man in his fifties or sixties with renal cell carcinoma.

This chain joins TRBV5-6 and TRBJ2-7, with D perhaps matching TRBD1 (5 bases). V was trimmed by 4 bases and J by 2 bases, leaving 22 bases between them. The CDR3 totals 17 residues. Germline CDR1 SGHDT, CDR2 YYEEEE. CDR3 sequence reads: CASSHLIQGSETYEQYF. The CDR3 nucleotides are TGTGCCAGCAGCCACTTGATTCAGGGTTCTGAAACCTACGAGCAGTACTTC. Drawing the rest from reference TRBV5-6 and TRBJ2-7, the complete variable domain is DAGVTQSPTHLIKTRGQQVTLRCSPKSGHDTVSWYQQALGQGPQFIFQYYEEEERQRGNFPDRFSGHQFPNYSSELNVNALLLGDSALYLCASSHLIQGSETYEQYFGPGTRLTVT.

This chain joins TRBV18 and TRBJ2-1; D is uncertain. The V gene lost 2 bases and the J gene lost 9 bases, with 11 bases spanning the gap. The germline gives CDR1 KGHSH, CDR2 LQKENI. CDR3 length equals 13 residues. Here the CDR3 reads CASSPGATLEQFF. The CDR3 bases are TGTGCCAGCTCACCAGGAGCTACTCTTGAGCAGTTCTTC. Drawing the rest from reference TRBV18 and TRBJ2-1, the complete variable domain is NAGVMQNPRHLVRRRGQEARLRCSPMKGHSHVYWYRQLPEEGLKFMVYLQKENIIDESGMPKERFSAEFPKEGPSILRIQQVVRGDSAAYFCASSPGATLEQFFGPGTRLTVL.

The rearrangement links TRBV19 to TRBJ2-3; D is uncertain. Per germline, CDR1 LNHDA and CDR2 SQIVND (reference sequence). Trimming took off 6 bases at V and 4 bases at J, with 14 bases between the two ends. The CDR3 extends over 14 amino acids. The CDR3 loop is CASRADVAADTQYF. Here the CDR3 DNA reads TGTGCCAGTAGGGCAGATGTGGCCGCAGATACGCAGTATTTT. Looking up the rest from reference TRBV19 and TRBJ2-3 gives the full variable domain: DGGITQSPKYLFRKEGQNVTLSCEQNLNHDAMYWYRQDPGQGLRLIYYSQIVNDFQKGDIAEGYSVSREKKESFPLTVTSAQKNPTAFYLCASRADVAADTQYFGPGTRLTVL.

This clone was picked up one time. The chain is built from TRBV15 and TRBJ1-3; D ambiguous. Germline CDR1 is LNHNV and CDR2 is YYDKDF (reference sequence). Trimming cost V 0 bases and J 0 bases, with 6 bases left between them. The CDR3 loop spans 15 amino acids. CDR3 in DNA: TGTGCCACCAGCAGAGACACGCTCTCTGGAAACACCATATATTTT. Its protein is CATSRDTLSGNTIYF.

V and J are TRBV7-9 and TRBJ2-5; D possibly corresponds to TRBD1 (5 bases). This CDR3 is 13 amino acids long. Looked up from germline, CDR1 is SEHNR and CDR2 is FQNEAQ (reference sequence). The V gene lost 3 bases and the J gene lost 3 bases, with 8 bases spanning the gap. The chain's CDR3 is CASSFLGEETQYF. The DNA for the CDR3 is TGTGCCAGCAGCTTCTTAGGGGAAGAGACCCAGTACTTC. The full variable domain, its missing parts supplied by reference TRBV7-9 and TRBJ2-5, is DTGVSQNPRHKITKRGQNVTFRCDPISEHNRLYWYRQTLGQGPEFLTYFQNEAQLEKSRLLSDRFSAERPKGSFSTLEIQRTEQGDSAMYLCASSFLGEETQYFGPGTRLLVL.

The chain combines TRBV14 with TRBJ2-2; no reliable D call. Germline lookup yields CDR1 SGHDN and CDR2 FVKESK. This CDR3 contains 15 residues. The V end was cut by 5 bases, the J end by 0 bases, with 10 bases between. In nucleotides, the CDR3 is TGTGCCAGCAGCAAGATAGCAGCGAACACCGGGGAGCTGTTTTTT. This encodes CASSKIAANTGELFF.

The chain has TRBV6-5 and TRBJ1-2, with 9 bases matching TRBD1. The ends lost 5 bases at V and 8 bases at J; junction bases unmatched: 9. The CDR3 sequence is 14 residues long. Germline lookup yields CDR1 MNHEY and CDR2 SVGAGI. The chain's CDR3 is CASSPPGQGEGYTF. CDR3 DNA: TGTGCCAGCAGTCCTCCGGGACAGGGAGAAGGCTACACCTTC.

This chain connects TRBV5-1 to TRBJ1-1; tentatively, D is TRBD1 (5 bases). The CDR3 contains 15 residues. Germline CDR1 SGHRS, CDR2 YFSETQ. The V gene lost 0 bases and the J gene lost 5 bases, with 14 bases spanning the gap. The CDR3 nucleotides are TGCGCCAGCAGCTTGGGTACAGGCGTCAAGACTGAAGCTTTCTTT. It translates to CASSLGTGVKTEAFF.

This chain joins TRBV28 and TRBJ1-1, with D maybe TRBD1 (6 bases). Germline CDR1 reads MDHEN; CDR2 reads SYDVKM. The CDR3 spans 19 residues. The germline V and J ends were trimmed by 2 bases and 1 base, with 23 bases remaining between them. In DNA form, the CDR3 reads TGTGCCAGCAGTTTAGTAGCGTTCAGGGGCTATAGGGGGAACACTGAAGCTTTCTTT. Translating it yields CASSLVAFRGYRGNTEAFF.

The chain joins TRBV10-3 to TRBJ2-3, with D possibly being TRBD2 (6 bases). Per the germline V gene, CDR1 is ENHRY and CDR2 is SYGVKD. Deletions cut 3 bases from V and 0 bases from J, with 10 bases between. The CDR3 loop spans 15 amino acids. The CDR3 loop reads CAISEGGTSTDTQYF. Here the CDR3 DNA reads TGTGCCATCAGTGAAGGTGGGACTAGCACAGATACGCAGTATTTT.

This chain uses TRBV7-2 with TRBJ2-3, with D hard to call. V was pared by 1 base and J by 4 bases, with 9 bases between. CDR1 is SGHTA, CDR2 FQGNSA, per germline. The CDR3 runs 14 residues. The CDR3 DNA follows: TGTGCCAGCAGCTTAGATTTAGGGTCAGATACGCAGTATTTT. This translates into CASSLDLGSDTQYF.

This clone appeared a single time. The V gene is TRBV6-5, the J gene TRBJ2-3, with D uncertain. CDR1 MNHEY and CDR2 SVGAGI come from the germline V gene. V was clipped by 2 bases and J by 3 bases, with 6 bases between them. CDR3 length equals 13 residues. The CDR3: CASSYPSTDTQYF. The CDR3 nucleotides read TGTGCCAGCAGTTACCCGAGTACAGATACGCAGTATTTT.

This clone has just one count. The V and J genes are TRBV6-5 and TRBJ2-7; a weak D match, TRBD2 (6 bases). The CDR3 has 12 amino acids. CDR1 and CDR2 from the germline V gene are MNHEY and SVGAGI. Trimming shortened V by 8 bases and J by 3 bases, and 11 bases separated the two germline ends. As DNA, the CDR3 is TGTGCCAGCCTAGCGACCTACTACGAGCAGTACTTC. This codes for CASLATYYEQYF.

The rearrangement links TRBV18 to TRBJ2-5, with D perhaps matching TRBD1 (5 bases). The CDR3 is 14 amino acids. CDR1 and CDR2 (germline): KGHSH, LQKENI. The V gene lost 1 base and the J gene lost 2 bases, with 8 bases spanning the gap. The CDR3 region has the DNA TGTGCCAGCTCACCACGGACACTTCAAGAGACCCAGTACTTC. Protein sequence: CASSPRTLQETQYF.

V usage is TRBV7-2 and J usage is TRBJ1-4, with a tentative D call TRBD1 (6 bases). CDR3 length: 15 residues. Trimming cost V 3 bases and J 8 bases, with 16 bases left between them. The germline CDR1 and CDR2 sequences are SGHTA and FQGNSA. CDR3 loop: CASSFGTRGVEKLFF. In DNA, the CDR3 is TGTGCCAGCAGCTTTGGAACCAGGGGAGTAGAAAAACTGTTTTTT.

The chain recombines TRBV4-2 with TRBJ2-1, with TRBD2 matching over 11 bases. V lost 0 bases, J lost 12 bases, and 16 bases stayed unmatched. The CDR3 sequence is 18 residues long. Germline V gives CDR1 LGHNA, CDR2 YNFKEQ. CDR3 loop: CASSQDVDGLAGGPGQFF. The CDR3 region has the DNA TGTGCCAGCAGCCAAGATGTGGATGGGTTAGCGGGAGGGCCGGGGCAGTTCTTC.

This chain joins TRBV29-1 and TRBJ2-1; TRBD2 matches 9 bases. The germline V gene encodes CDR1 SQVTM and CDR2 ANQGSEA. CDR3 length equals 15 residues. V lost 3 bases to trimming and J lost 6 bases; unmatched junction nucleotides: 9. Here the CDR3 reads CSVDRAGGPANEQFF. CDR3 bases: TGCAGCGTTGATCGGGCGGGAGGGCCCGCCAATGAGCAGTTCTTC.

The chain combines TRBV15 with TRBJ2-5, with D possibly matching TRBD2 (5 bases). V lost 8 bases, J lost 4 bases, and 11 bases lay in between. Germline V gene data show CDR1 as LNHNV and CDR2 as YYDKDF (reference sequence). The CDR3 covers 12 residues. For the CDR3, the DNA is TGTGCCACCCGACTAATTGGAGAGACCCAGTACTTC. Residues: CATRLIGETQYF.

J is TRBJ2-7 and V is TRBV7-3; D is unresolved. CDR1 is SGHTA and CDR2 is FQGTGA in the germline V gene. The CDR3 loop spans 13 amino acids. V was trimmed by 5 bases and J by 3 bases, leaving 11 bases between them. The CDR3 sequence: CASSARPGYEQYF. In nucleotides, the CDR3 is TGTGCCAGCAGCGCCCGCCCCGGCTACGAGCAGTACTTC.

This clone was seen only once. The chain combines TRBV27 with TRBJ2-2; 8 bases line up with TRBD1. The CDR3 is made up of 15 amino acids. V shed 2 bases, J shed 2 bases, and the junction held 1 base outside the gene matches. Germline V gene data show CDR1 as MNHEY and CDR2 as SMNVEV (reference sequence). As DNA, the CDR3 is TGTGCCAGCAGTTTACAGGGGGCAAACACCGGGGAGCTGTTTTTT. It codes for CASSLQGANTGELFF.

The chain is built from TRBV14 and TRBJ2-3; D is possibly TRBD2 (5 bases). V was clipped by 6 bases and J by 4 bases, with 17 bases between them. Per germline, CDR1 SGHDN and CDR2 FVKESK. The CDR3 is made up of 15 amino acids. CDR3 bases: TGTGCCAGCAGTCGACCTAGTACTAGGGCAGATACGCAGTATTTT. Translating it yields CASSRPSTRADTQYF.

The rearrangement joins TRBV4-2 to TRBJ2-7; 7 bases are a match to TRBD2. This CDR3 comprises 15 residues. Germline V CDR1 and CDR2: LGHNA, YNFKEQ. J gave up 1 base and V 3 bases, and 6 bases lay outside the gene matches. The CDR3: CASSQGGTASYEQYF. The CDR3 DNA reads as TGTGCCAGCAGCCAGGGGGGGACGGCATCCTACGAGCAGTACTTC.